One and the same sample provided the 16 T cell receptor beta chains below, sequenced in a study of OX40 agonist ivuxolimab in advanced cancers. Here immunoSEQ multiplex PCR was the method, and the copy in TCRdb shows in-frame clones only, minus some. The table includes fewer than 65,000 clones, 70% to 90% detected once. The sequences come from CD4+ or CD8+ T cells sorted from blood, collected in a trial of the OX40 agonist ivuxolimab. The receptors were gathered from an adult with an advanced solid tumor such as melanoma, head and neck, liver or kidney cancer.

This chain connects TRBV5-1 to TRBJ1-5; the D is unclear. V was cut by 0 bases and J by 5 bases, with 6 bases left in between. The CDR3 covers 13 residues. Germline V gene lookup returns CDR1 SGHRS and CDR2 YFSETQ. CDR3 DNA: TGCGCCAGCAGCTTGGAGGTCGATCAGCCCCAGCATTTT. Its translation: CASSLEVDQPQHF.

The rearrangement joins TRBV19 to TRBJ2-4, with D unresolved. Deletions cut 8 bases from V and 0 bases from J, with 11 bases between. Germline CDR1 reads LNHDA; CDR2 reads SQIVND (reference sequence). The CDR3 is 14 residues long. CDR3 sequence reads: CASSKKLAKNIQYF. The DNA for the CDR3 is TGTGCCAGTTCTAAGAAATTAGCCAAAAACATTCAGTACTTC.

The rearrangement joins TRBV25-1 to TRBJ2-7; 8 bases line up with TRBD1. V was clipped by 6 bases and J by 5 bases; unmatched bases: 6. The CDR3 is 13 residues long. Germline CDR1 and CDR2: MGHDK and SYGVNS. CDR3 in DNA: TGTGCCAGCAGCCCAGGGGGCGGGGACGAGCAGTACTTC. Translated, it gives CASSPGGGDEQYF.

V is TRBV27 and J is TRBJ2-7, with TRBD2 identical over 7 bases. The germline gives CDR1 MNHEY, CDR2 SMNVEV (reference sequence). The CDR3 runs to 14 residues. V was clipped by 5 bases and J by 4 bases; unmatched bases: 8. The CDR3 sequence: CASSTRTRGYEQYF. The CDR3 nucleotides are TGTGCCAGCAGTACCAGGACTAGAGGGTACGAGCAGTACTTC.

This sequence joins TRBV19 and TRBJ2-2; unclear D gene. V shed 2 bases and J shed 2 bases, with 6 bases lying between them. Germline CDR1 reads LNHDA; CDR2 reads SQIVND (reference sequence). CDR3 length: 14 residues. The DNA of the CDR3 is TGTGCCAGTAGTATAAGAATCAACACCGGGGAGCTGTTTTTT. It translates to CASSIRINTGELFF.

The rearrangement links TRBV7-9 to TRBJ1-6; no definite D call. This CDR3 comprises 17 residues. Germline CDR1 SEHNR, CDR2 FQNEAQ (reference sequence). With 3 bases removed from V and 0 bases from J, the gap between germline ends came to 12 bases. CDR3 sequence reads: CASSFVDGSSYNSPLHF. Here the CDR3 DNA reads TGTGCCAGCAGCTTCGTGGACGGTAGCTCCTATAATTCACCCCTCCACTTT. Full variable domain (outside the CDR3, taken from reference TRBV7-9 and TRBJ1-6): DTGVSQNPRHKITKRGQNVTFRCDPISEHNRLYWYRQTLGQGPEFLTYFQNEAQLEKSRLLSDRFSAERPKGSFSTLEIQRTEQGDSAMYLCASSFVDGSSYNSPLHFGNGTRLTVT.

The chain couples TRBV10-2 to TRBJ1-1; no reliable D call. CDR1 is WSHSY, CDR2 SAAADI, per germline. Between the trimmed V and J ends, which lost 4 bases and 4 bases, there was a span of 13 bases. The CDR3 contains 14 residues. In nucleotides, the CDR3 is TGCGCCAGCAGTGTGGAGGTGGGAGGCACTGAAGCTTTCTTT. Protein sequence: CASSVEVGGTEAFF.

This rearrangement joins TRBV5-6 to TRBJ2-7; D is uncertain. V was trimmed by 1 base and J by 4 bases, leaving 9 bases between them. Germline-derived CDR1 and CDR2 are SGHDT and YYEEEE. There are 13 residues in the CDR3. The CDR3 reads CASSLRTKYEQYF. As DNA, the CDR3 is TGTGCCAGCAGCTTGCGGACCAAGTACGAGCAGTACTTC.

The CDR3 sequence: CSVEDLLGTSGRARETQYF. DNA of the CDR3: TGCAGCGTTGAAGATCTTCTCGGGACTAGCGGGAGGGCCCGAGAGACCCAGTACTTC. The V gene is TRBV29-1, the J gene TRBJ2-5; 16 nucleotides align to TRBD2. The CDR3 consists of 19 residues. V shed 0 bases, J shed 4 bases, and the junction held 11 bases outside the gene matches. The germline V gene encodes CDR1 SQVTM and CDR2 ANQGSEA. Supplemented by reference TRBV29-1 and TRBJ2-5, the full variable domain reads SAVISQKPSRDICQRGTSLTIQCQVDSQVTMMFWYRQQPGQSLTLIATANQGSEATYESGFVIDKFPISRPNLTFSTLTVSNMSPEDSSIYLCSVEDLLGTSGRARETQYFGPGTRLLVL.

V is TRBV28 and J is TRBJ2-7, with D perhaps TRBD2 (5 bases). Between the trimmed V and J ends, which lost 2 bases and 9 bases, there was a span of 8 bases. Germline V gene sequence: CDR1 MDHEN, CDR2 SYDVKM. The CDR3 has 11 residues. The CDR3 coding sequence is TGTGCCAGCAGTTTAGAGGGTGTGCAGTACTTC. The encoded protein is CASSLEGVQYF.

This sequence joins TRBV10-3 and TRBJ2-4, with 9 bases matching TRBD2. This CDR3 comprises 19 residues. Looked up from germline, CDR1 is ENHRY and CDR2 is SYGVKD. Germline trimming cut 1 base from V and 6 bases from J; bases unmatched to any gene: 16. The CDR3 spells CAISEFGLAGSTAGNIQYF. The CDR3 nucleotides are TGTGCCATCAGTGAGTTTGGTCTAGCGGGGTCCACTGCGGGAAACATTCAGTACTTC.

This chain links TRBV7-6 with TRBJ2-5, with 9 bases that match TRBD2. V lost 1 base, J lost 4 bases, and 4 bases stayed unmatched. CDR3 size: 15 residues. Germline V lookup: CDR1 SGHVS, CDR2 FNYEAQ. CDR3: CASSLGAGGGETQYF. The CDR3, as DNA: TGTGCCAGCAGCTTAGGAGCGGGGGGCGGAGAGACCCAGTACTTC. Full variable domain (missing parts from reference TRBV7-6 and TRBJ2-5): GAGVSQSPRYKVTKRGQDVALRCDPISGHVSLYWYRQALGQGPEFLTYFNYEAQQDKSGLPNDRFSAERPEGSISTLTIQRTEQRDSAMYRCASSLGAGGGETQYFGPGTRLLVL.

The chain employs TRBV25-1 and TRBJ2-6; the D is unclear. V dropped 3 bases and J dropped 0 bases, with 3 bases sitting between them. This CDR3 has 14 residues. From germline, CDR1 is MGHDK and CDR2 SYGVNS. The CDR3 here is CASSDLSGANVLTF. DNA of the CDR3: TGTGCCAGCAGTGATCTCTCTGGGGCCAACGTCCTGACTTTC.

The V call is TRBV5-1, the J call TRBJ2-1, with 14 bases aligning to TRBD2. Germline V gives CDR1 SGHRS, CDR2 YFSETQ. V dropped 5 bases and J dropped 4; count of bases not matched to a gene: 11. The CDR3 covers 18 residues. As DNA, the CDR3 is TGCGCCAGCAGAGCCGGGACTAGCGGGAGTTTAGCGTACAATGAGCAGTTCTTC. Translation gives CASRAGTSGSLAYNEQFF.

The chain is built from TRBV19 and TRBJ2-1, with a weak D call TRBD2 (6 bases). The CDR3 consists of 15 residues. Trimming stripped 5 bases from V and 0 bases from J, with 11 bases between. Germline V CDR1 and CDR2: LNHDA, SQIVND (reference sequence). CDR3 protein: CASSRGVFSYNEQFF. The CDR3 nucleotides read TGTGCCAGTAGTCGCGGGGTTTTCTCCTACAATGAGCAGTTCTTC. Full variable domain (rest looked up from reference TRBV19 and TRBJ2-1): DGGITQSPKYLFRKEGQNVTLSCEQNLNHDAMYWYRQDPGQGLRLIYYSQIVNDFQKGDIAEGYSVSREKKESFPLTVTSAQKNPTAFYLCASSRGVFSYNEQFFGPGTRLTVL.

In nucleotides, the CDR3 is TGTGCCAGCAGCGTAGACTCAGGGGCTGAAAAACTGTTTTTT. It specifies CASSVDSGAEKLFF. The chain employs TRBV9 and TRBJ1-4, with D perhaps matching TRBD1 (6 bases). V was cut by 0 bases and J by 7 bases, with 10 bases left in between. CDR3 length: 14 residues. CDR1 and CDR2 (germline): SGDLS, YYNGEE.